This T cell receptor beta chain was retrieved from a study of shared clonotypes between healthy human individuals. Points from the study as a whole: Rarefaction analysis demonstrated incomplete sorted-subset sequencing notwithstanding large depth. Compared with memory subsets, naive subsets generally had larger estimated richness.

Regarding this clone: Its matching antigen is unknown.

On sorted subsets, replicate PCRs used about 0.2 ug DNA, or tens of thousands of T cell genomes. The protocol was immunoSEQ multiplex PCR, while the TCRdb copy is restricted to in-frame clones and leaves out a portion. The repertoire holds about 92,000 clones, with 60% to 75% as singletons. V was cut by 4 bases and J by 4 bases, with 11 bases left in between. Germline V lookup: CDR1 SQVTM, CDR2 ANQGSEA. This CDR3 spans 13 amino acids. The V call is TRBV29-1, the J call TRBJ2-1; possible D gene TRBD2, 5 bases. Material for sequencing was memory CD8+ T cells sorted from blood. As for subset: CD45RO+ cells pooled with CCR7-negative TemRA cells. This sequence was found in a man aged 25-40 years in good health. The CDR3 reads CSVGESDYNEQFF. The CDR3 DNA reads as TGCAGCGTTGGGGAGTCCGATTACAATGAGCAGTTCTTC.